This is a list of T cell receptor beta chains from one sample in a study of cytomegalovirus exposure and HLA in healthy donors. The table came from immunoSEQ multiplex PCR; TCRdb's copy has only in-frame clones and leaves some out. Of some 63,000 clones detected, 83% appear once; the ten largest clones hold about 1.6%. Sequencing was done on a sample of PBMCs. These receptors were taken from a human donor in good health. The CDR3 runs from the conserved cysteine through the conserved F or W. D genes are given only for firm matches. Size tells how often a clone was seen (once, few, many) or the class of an expanded clone, and some rows leave it out.

J gene: TRBJ2-5; D gene: NA; V gene: TRBV4-3; clone size: NA; CDR3 protein: CASSQSGHLAVQETQYF; CDR3 DNA: TGCGCCAGCAGCCAAAGCGGCCACCTAGCAGTCCAAGAGACCCAGTACTTC
J gene: TRBJ1-5; D gene: NA; V gene: TRBV4-3; clone size: NA; CDR3 protein: CASSQDLTGSNQPQHF; CDR3 DNA: TGCGCCAGCAGCCAAGATCTAACAGGGAGCAATCAGCCCCAGCATTTT
J gene: TRBJ2-1; D gene: TRBD2; V gene: TRBV7-8; clone size: NA; CDR3 protein: CASSPGEASGDNEQFF; CDR3 DNA: TGTGCCAGCAGCCCAGGGGAGGCTAGCGGGGACAATGAGCAGTTCTTC
J gene: TRBJ2-1; D gene: NA; V gene: TRBV5-1; clone size: NA; CDR3 protein: CASSSRTGLFSYNEQFF; CDR3 DNA: TGCGCCAGCAGCAGTCGAACAGGCCTATTCTCCTACAATGAGCAGTTCTTC
J gene: TRBJ2-3; D gene: TRBD2; V gene: TRBV7-3; clone size: NA; CDR3 protein: CASSPAGGADTQYF; CDR3 DNA: TGTGCCAGCAGCCCAGCGGGAGGCGCAGATACGCAGTATTTT
J gene: TRBJ1-2; D gene: TRBD1; V gene: TRBV9; clone size: NA; CDR3 protein: CASSGGQALANYGYTF; CDR3 DNA: TGTGCCAGCAGCGGAGGACAGGCCCTAGCTAACTATGGCTACACCTTC
J gene: TRBJ2-7; D gene: NA; V gene: TRBV9; clone size: NA; CDR3 protein: CASSVAEGYEQYF; CDR3 DNA: TGCGCCAGCAGCGTAGCGGAGGGGTACGAGCAGTACTTC
J gene: TRBJ2-2; D gene: NA; V gene: TRBV5-6; clone size: NA; CDR3 protein: CASSFAPRTGELFF; CDR3 DNA: TGTGCCAGCAGCTTCGCGCCCCGGACCGGGGAGCTGTTTTTT
J gene: TRBJ1-1; D gene: NA; V gene: TRBV30; clone size: NA; CDR3 protein: CAWSVAGGFTEAFF; CDR3 DNA: TGTGCCTGGAGCGTCGCGGGGGGTTTCACTGAAGCTTTCTTT
J gene: TRBJ2-3; D gene: NA; V gene: TRBV21-1; clone size: NA; CDR3 protein: CASSKIEGSSTDTQYF; CDR3 DNA: TGTGCCAGCAGCAAAATCGAGGGCAGCAGCACAGATACGCAGTATTTT
J gene: TRBJ1-4; D gene: NA; V gene: TRBV2; clone size: NA; CDR3 protein: CASSAPTATTNEKLFF; CDR3 DNA: TGTGCCAGCAGTGCCCCAACAGCCACAACTAATGAAAAACTGTTTTTT
J gene: TRBJ2-5; D gene: NA; V gene: TRBV5-6; clone size: NA; CDR3 protein: CASSREETQYF; CDR3 DNA: TGTGCCAGCAGCCGTGAAGAGACCCAGTACTTC
J gene: TRBJ2-1; D gene: NA; V gene: TRBV11-3; clone size: NA; CDR3 protein: CASSLGALPDEQFF; CDR3 DNA: TGTGCCAGCAGCTTAGGGGCTCTCCCCGATGAGCAGTTCTTC
J gene: TRBJ2-3; D gene: TRBD2; V gene: TRBV5-1; clone size: NA; CDR3 protein: CASSREARTHTDTQYF; CDR3 DNA: TGCGCCAGCAGCCGGGAGGCCAGGACACACACAGATACGCAGTATTTT
J gene: TRBJ2-3; D gene: TRBD2; V gene: TRBV2; clone size: once; CDR3 protein: CASSPSGGTDTQYF; CDR3 DNA: TGTGCCAGCAGTCCTAGCGGGGGCACAGATACGCAGTATTTT
J gene: TRBJ2-3; D gene: TRBD1; V gene: TRBV13; clone size: NA; CDR3 protein: CASSLGQGAREGDTQYF; CDR3 DNA: TGTGCCAGCAGCTTAGGCCAGGGGGCGAGGGAAGGGGATACGCAGTATTTT
J gene: TRBJ2-4; D gene: NA; V gene: TRBV6-1; clone size: NA; CDR3 protein: CASSATEKNIQYF; CDR3 DNA: TGTGCCAGCAGCGCAACAGAGAAGAACATTCAGTACTTC
J gene: TRBJ2-7; D gene: NA; V gene: TRBV5-1; clone size: NA; CDR3 protein: CASSRGMGGAKTYEQYF; CDR3 DNA: TGCGCCAGCAGCCGGGGGATGGGGGGGGCTAAAACCTACGAGCAGTACTTC
J gene: TRBJ1-1; D gene: TRBD1; V gene: TRBV4-1; clone size: NA; CDR3 protein: CASSQDRGQGTRWGTEAFF; CDR3 DNA: TGCGCCAGCAGCCAAGATCGGGGACAGGGAACCCGTTGGGGCACTGAAGCTTTCTTT
J gene: TRBJ2-2; D gene: NA; V gene: TRBV7-2; clone size: NA; CDR3 protein: CASSLASGANTGELFF; CDR3 DNA: TGTGCCAGCAGCTTAGCTTCCGGGGCGAACACCGGGGAGCTGTTTTTT
J gene: TRBJ2-3; D gene: NA; V gene: TRBV12-5; clone size: few; CDR3 protein: CASGLGGTDTQYF; CDR3 DNA: TGTGCTAGTGGTTTGGGAGGCACAGATACGCAGTATTTT
J gene: TRBJ1-3; D gene: NA; V gene: TRBV19; clone size: NA; CDR3 protein: CASRALYSGNTIYF; CDR3 DNA: TGTGCCAGTAGAGCTCTCTACTCTGGAAACACCATATATTTT
J gene: TRBJ1-1; D gene: NA; V gene: TRBV4-1; clone size: NA; CDR3 protein: CASSQVGQGNTEAFF; CDR3 DNA: TGCGCCAGCAGCCAAGTTGGGCAGGGGAACACTGAAGCTTTCTTT
J gene: TRBJ2-3; D gene: NA; V gene: TRBV7-6; clone size: NA; CDR3 protein: CASSSDWRGGTDTQYF; CDR3 DNA: TGTGCCAGCAGCTCCGACTGGCGGGGTGGCACAGATACGCAGTATTTT
J gene: TRBJ1-1; D gene: NA; V gene: TRBV27; clone size: NA; CDR3 protein: CASSLGGRLVNTEAFF; CDR3 DNA: TGTGCCAGCAGTTTGGGGGGGCGTCTAGTGAACACTGAAGCTTTCTTT
J gene: TRBJ2-3; D gene: NA; V gene: TRBV9; clone size: NA; CDR3 protein: CASSVREDTQYF; CDR3 DNA: TGTGCCAGCAGCGTACGAGAGGATACGCAGTATTTT
J gene: TRBJ2-2; D gene: NA; V gene: TRBV18; clone size: once; CDR3 protein: CASSPNILLNTGELFF; CDR3 DNA: TGTGCCAGCTCACCCAACATCCTGCTGAACACCGGGGAGCTGTTTTTT
J gene: TRBJ2-3; D gene: NA; V gene: TRBV5-4; clone size: NA; CDR3 protein: CASSYTSEGTQYF; CDR3 DNA: TGTGCCAGCAGTTATACCTCTGAGGGTACGCAGTATTTT
J gene: TRBJ2-3; D gene: NA; V gene: TRBV7-2; clone size: once; CDR3 protein: CASSLSFAGDTQYF; CDR3 DNA: TGTGCCAGCAGCCTCAGCTTTGCAGGAGATACGCAGTATTTT
J gene: TRBJ1-5; D gene: NA; V gene: TRBV5-1; clone size: NA; CDR3 protein: CASSLDADSNQPQHF; CDR3 DNA: TGCGCCAGCAGCTTGGATGCGGATAGCAATCAGCCCCAGCATTTT
J gene: TRBJ2-3; D gene: TRBD2; V gene: TRBV6-6; clone size: NA; CDR3 protein: CASRVAGSTDTQYF; CDR3 DNA: TGTGCCAGCAGGGTAGCGGGGTCAACGGATACGCAGTATTTT
J gene: TRBJ1-1; D gene: NA; V gene: TRBV25-1; clone size: NA; CDR3 protein: CASSAPETGNTEAFF; CDR3 DNA: TGTGCCAGCAGTGCCCCGGAGACAGGGAACACTGAAGCTTTCTTT
J gene: TRBJ2-7; D gene: NA; V gene: TRBV5-1; clone size: NA; CDR3 protein: CASSPDSREQYF; CDR3 DNA: TGCGCCAGCAGCCCCGACAGTCGCGAGCAGTACTTC
J gene: TRBJ2-7; D gene: NA; V gene: TRBV7-8; clone size: NA; CDR3 protein: CASSHTSWPNYEQYF; CDR3 DNA: TGTGCCAGCAGCCATACCTCGTGGCCGAACTACGAGCAGTACTTC
J gene: TRBJ1-4; D gene: NA; V gene: TRBV5-1; clone size: NA; CDR3 protein: CASSLAGYNEKLFF; CDR3 DNA: TGCGCCAGCAGCTTGGCCGGGTATAATGAAAAACTGTTTTTT
J gene: TRBJ2-6; D gene: NA; V gene: TRBV9; clone size: NA; CDR3 protein: CASSVGGRGGSGANVLTF; CDR3 DNA: TGTGCCAGCAGCGTAGGGGGCAGGGGCGGATCTGGGGCCAACGTCCTGACTTTC
J gene: TRBJ2-1; D gene: TRBD2; V gene: TRBV7-6; clone size: few; CDR3 protein: CASSSRAREFYNEQFF; CDR3 DNA: TGTGCCAGCAGCTCAAGAGCGCGGGAGTTTTACAATGAGCAGTTCTTC
J gene: TRBJ2-5; D gene: TRBD1; V gene: TRBV7-2; clone size: NA; CDR3 protein: CASSRGTGETQYF; CDR3 DNA: TGTGCCAGCAGCCGTGGGACAGGGGAGACCCAGTACTTC
J gene: TRBJ1-1; D gene: TRBD1; V gene: TRBV19; clone size: NA; CDR3 protein: CASSIGNRGTAEAFF; CDR3 DNA: TGTGCCAGTAGTATAGGCAACAGAGGGACAGCTGAAGCTTTCTTT
J gene: TRBJ2-3; D gene: TRBD2; V gene: TRBV14; clone size: NA; CDR3 protein: CASSQDGLDGTDTQYF; CDR3 DNA: TGTGCCAGCAGCCAAGATGGACTAGACGGCACAGATACGCAGTATTTT
J gene: TRBJ2-3; D gene: TRBD2; V gene: TRBV6-4; clone size: NA; CDR3 protein: CASSDRAGGITDTQYF; CDR3 DNA: TGTGCCAGCAGTGACCGAGCGGGGGGTATCACAGATACGCAGTATTTT
J gene: TRBJ2-1; D gene: NA; V gene: TRBV7-9; clone size: NA; CDR3 protein: CASSFIENEQFF; CDR3 DNA: TGTGCCAGCAGCTTCATCGAGAATGAGCAGTTCTTC